This T cell receptor (beta chain) was recorded in a study of shared clonotypes between healthy human individuals. General observations from the study: Non-shared clonotypes had lower generation probabilities than clonotypes shared by all four sorted-subset donors. Naive subsets typically showed greater estimated richness than memory subsets.

As for this clone: Its target is unknown.

Sequenced by immunoSEQ multiplex PCR; TCRdb stores in-frame clones only, minus some. Among 2 million to 2.5 million clones listed, almost 96% were seen once. The TCR was taken from a man between 18 and 35 years old in good health. Material: naive CD4+ T cells sorted from blood. Stated subset: CD45RA+ positively selected.

The CDR3 is CASSSTPLRGGRTEAFF. CDR3 coding DNA: TGTGCCAGCAGCTCAACACCCCTTAGGGGGGGCCGTACTGAAGCTTTCTTT. The genes are TRBV7-3 and TRBJ1-1; D perhaps matches TRBD1 (6 bases). This CDR3 is 17 amino acids long. The V gene lost 4 bases and the J gene lost 5 bases, with 23 bases spanning the gap. CDR1 and CDR2 from the germline V gene are SGHTA and FQGTGA.